The following is a T cell receptor (beta chain) sequence with its context. The length of the CDR3 is 16 residues. Germline V lookup: CDR1 SGHDN, CDR2 FVKESK. The germline V and J ends were trimmed by 3 bases and 0 bases, with 13 bases remaining between them. Study members were between about 18 and 89 years old and lived in 20 to 30 US regions. This sample is drawn from a study of blood T cell repertoires in COVID-19. The assay was immunoSEQ multiplex PCR, and TCRdb's table has in-frame clones only and misses some. Found here are 100,000 to 150,000 clones, around 84% of them singletons; the top ten hold roughly 2.3%.

The V call is TRBV14, the J call TRBJ2-3; D is ambiguous. The sequenced sample consisted of PBMCs or T cells enriched from blood (not recorded which). The TCR originated in a man aged 35-49 years with acute COVID-19. The CDR3 spells CASSQPRRSSTDTQYF. DNA of the CDR3: TGTGCCAGCAGCCAGCCGCGGCGCTCTAGCACAGATACGCAGTATTTT.